A selection of T cell receptor beta chains follows, all from one sample in a study of PD-L1 blockade in urothelial cancer. Profiling relied on immunoSEQ multiplex PCR, and the TCRdb table lists in-frame clones only, not all of them. The repertoire includes 40,000 to 45,000 clones, 88% of them detected once, and roughly an eighth sits in the top ten. The starting material was PBMCs, obtained around atezolizumab (anti-PD-L1) treatment. The receptors stem from a woman aged 55-70 years with urothelial cancer. The CDR3 runs from the conserved cysteine through the conserved F or W. The D gene is left open where the match is weak. Not all rows give a size; the values are once, few, many and, for expanded clones, a class.

j_call: TRBJ1-6; cdr3_length: 13; clone_size: once; d_call: -; v_call: TRBV5-6; cdr3_aa: CASSNPQDSPLHF; cdr3_nt: TGTGCCAGCAGCAATCCACAAGATTCACCCCTCCACTTT
j_call: TRBJ1-5; cdr3_length: 15; clone_size: -; d_call: -; v_call: TRBV28; cdr3_aa: CASSFWWGRNQPQHF; cdr3_nt: TGTGCCAGCAGTTTTTGGTGGGGCAGGAATCAGCCCCAGCATTTT
j_call: TRBJ1-1; cdr3_length: 14; clone_size: -; d_call: -; v_call: TRBV12-5; cdr3_aa: CASGLGQLNTEAFF; cdr3_nt: TGTGCTAGTGGTTTGGGACAGTTGAACACTGAAGCTTTCTTT
j_call: TRBJ2-3; cdr3_length: 12; clone_size: -; d_call: -; v_call: TRBV7-9; cdr3_aa: CASSSGGDTQYF; cdr3_nt: TGTGCCAGCAGCTCCGGGGGAGATACGCAGTATTTT
j_call: TRBJ2-5; cdr3_length: 15; clone_size: -; d_call: -; v_call: TRBV28; cdr3_aa: CASSLPWTGGETQYF; cdr3_nt: TGTGCCAGCAGTTTGCCTTGGACAGGAGGGGAGACCCAGTACTTC
j_call: TRBJ2-3; cdr3_length: 14; clone_size: -; d_call: -; v_call: TRBV18; cdr3_aa: CASSPTQVTDTQYF; cdr3_nt: TGTGCCAGCTCACCGACGCAGGTTACAGATACGCAGTATTTT
j_call: TRBJ1-6; cdr3_length: 14; clone_size: few; d_call: -; v_call: TRBV25-1; cdr3_aa: CASSEGVEGSPLHF; cdr3_nt: TGTGCCAGCAGTGAAGGGGTTGAGGGTTCACCCCTCCACTTT
j_call: TRBJ2-1; cdr3_length: 14; clone_size: -; d_call: -; v_call: TRBV28; cdr3_aa: CASRERGSYNEQFF; cdr3_nt: TGTGCCAGCAGGGAAAGGGGATCCTACAATGAGCAGTTCTTC
j_call: TRBJ1-2; cdr3_length: 16; clone_size: -; d_call: -; v_call: TRBV2; cdr3_aa: CASSEARVNGLSPLSF; cdr3_nt: TGTGCCAGCAGTGAAGCGCGAGTGAATGGGCTCTCCCCACTTTCGTTC
j_call: TRBJ2-1; cdr3_length: 13; clone_size: -; d_call: TRBD2; v_call: TRBV10-3; cdr3_aa: CAILGLAGEFPFF; cdr3_nt: TGTGCCATCCTGGGACTAGCGGGAGAGTTTCCGTTCTTC
j_call: TRBJ2-2; cdr3_length: 17; clone_size: -; d_call: TRBD2; v_call: TRBV10-3; cdr3_aa: CAISRTSGGPDTGELFF; cdr3_nt: TGTGCCATCAGTAGGACTAGCGGGGGCCCGGACACCGGGGAGCTGTTTTTT
j_call: TRBJ2-5; cdr3_length: 16; clone_size: once; d_call: -; v_call: TRBV6-5; cdr3_aa: CASSYVTDREGETQYF; cdr3_nt: TGTGCCAGCAGTTACGTTACGGACAGGGAGGGCGAGACCCAGTACTTC
j_call: TRBJ2-3; cdr3_length: 15; clone_size: -; d_call: -; v_call: TRBV5-8; cdr3_aa: CASSPGWRSTDTQYF; cdr3_nt: TGTGCCAGCAGCCCGGGATGGCGGAGCACAGATACGCAGTATTTT
j_call: TRBJ1-2; cdr3_length: 18; clone_size: -; d_call: TRBD1; v_call: TRBV7-6; cdr3_aa: CASSYDPTGQGGGYGYTF; cdr3_nt: TGTGCCAGCAGCTACGACCCCACAGGACAGGGTGGGGGCTATGGCTACACCTTC
j_call: TRBJ2-6; cdr3_length: 15; clone_size: -; d_call: -; v_call: TRBV9; cdr3_aa: CASSAGDSGANVLTF; cdr3_nt: TGTGCCAGCAGCGCGGGGGATTCTGGGGCCAACGTCCTGACTTTC
j_call: TRBJ2-1; cdr3_length: 16; clone_size: -; d_call: -; v_call: TRBV7-2; cdr3_aa: CASSLGPGLRYNEQFF; cdr3_nt: TGTGCCAGCAGCTTAGGGCCGGGACTCCGGTACAATGAGCAGTTCTTC
j_call: TRBJ2-5; cdr3_length: 14; clone_size: -; d_call: TRBD2; v_call: TRBV28; cdr3_aa: CASSFPSGSETQYF; cdr3_nt: TGTGCCAGCAGTTTTCCTAGCGGGAGCGAGACCCAGTACTTC
j_call: TRBJ2-1; cdr3_length: 16; clone_size: -; d_call: TRBD2; v_call: TRBV11-2; cdr3_aa: CASTQFSGGAFNEQFF; cdr3_nt: TGTGCCAGCACCCAATTTAGCGGGGGGGCTTTCAATGAGCAGTTCTTC
j_call: TRBJ2-1; cdr3_length: 16; clone_size: -; d_call: -; v_call: TRBV5-1; cdr3_aa: CASSLLSGMGYNEQFF; cdr3_nt: TGCGCCAGCAGCTTGTTATCGGGGATGGGATACAATGAGCAGTTCTTC
j_call: TRBJ2-5; cdr3_length: 15; clone_size: -; d_call: TRBD1; v_call: TRBV19; cdr3_aa: CASSSWRTGGETQYF; cdr3_nt: TGTGCCAGTAGTTCATGGAGGACAGGCGGAGAGACCCAGTACTTC
j_call: TRBJ1-5; cdr3_length: 16; clone_size: -; d_call: -; v_call: TRBV10-3; cdr3_aa: CAISESRGGIDQPQHF; cdr3_nt: TGTGCCATCAGTGAGTCTCGCGGAGGGATAGATCAGCCCCAGCATTTT
j_call: TRBJ1-1; cdr3_length: 13; clone_size: few; d_call: TRBD1; v_call: TRBV7-8; cdr3_aa: CASSSGQRNEAFF; cdr3_nt: TGTGCCAGCAGCTCGGGACAGCGGAATGAAGCTTTCTTT
j_call: TRBJ2-1; cdr3_length: 16; clone_size: -; d_call: TRBD2; v_call: TRBV28; cdr3_aa: CASSFPPGRAYNEQFF; cdr3_nt: TGTGCCAGCAGTTTCCCCCCCGGGAGGGCTTACAATGAGCAGTTCTTC
j_call: TRBJ2-5; cdr3_length: 14; clone_size: once; d_call: -; v_call: TRBV7-2; cdr3_aa: CASSLDSRQETQYF; cdr3_nt: TGTGCCAGCAGCTTAGACAGTAGACAAGAGACCCAGTACTTC
j_call: TRBJ1-4; cdr3_length: 15; clone_size: -; d_call: -; v_call: TRBV7-9; cdr3_aa: CASSLGTDSNEKLFF; cdr3_nt: TGTGCCAGCAGCTTAGGTACAGATAGTAATGAAAAACTGTTTTTT
j_call: TRBJ2-5; cdr3_length: 11; clone_size: -; d_call: -; v_call: TRBV18; cdr3_aa: CASDNQETQYF; cdr3_nt: TGTGCCAGCGACAACCAAGAGACCCAGTACTTC
j_call: TRBJ2-7; cdr3_length: 13; clone_size: -; d_call: -; v_call: TRBV10-1; cdr3_aa: CASSESPIAEQYF; cdr3_nt: TGCGCCAGCAGTGAGTCGCCCATAGCCGAGCAGTACTTC
j_call: TRBJ2-3; cdr3_length: 15; clone_size: -; d_call: TRBD2; v_call: TRBV4-1; cdr3_aa: CASSPGRAGGDTQYF; cdr3_nt: TGCGCCAGCAGCCCCGGTCGGGCGGGGGGAGATACGCAGTATTTT
j_call: TRBJ2-5; cdr3_length: 17; clone_size: -; d_call: TRBD2; v_call: TRBV5-6; cdr3_aa: CASSLTGRLADRETQYF; cdr3_nt: TGTGCCAGCAGCTTGACGGGTCGGCTAGCGGATAGGGAGACCCAGTACTTC
j_call: TRBJ2-2; cdr3_length: 16; clone_size: -; d_call: -; v_call: TRBV18; cdr3_aa: CASSPNGGSNTGELFF; cdr3_nt: TGTGCCAGCTCACCAAACGGGGGATCGAACACCGGGGAGCTGTTTTTT
j_call: TRBJ2-5; cdr3_length: 13; clone_size: -; d_call: -; v_call: TRBV28; cdr3_aa: CASRETQLETQYF; cdr3_nt: TGTGCCAGCAGAGAGACTCAGTTAGAGACCCAGTACTTC
j_call: TRBJ2-2; cdr3_length: 15; clone_size: -; d_call: TRBD1; v_call: TRBV9; cdr3_aa: CASSITGGNTGELFF; cdr3_nt: TGTGCCAGCAGCATTACAGGGGGGAACACCGGGGAGCTGTTTTTT
j_call: TRBJ2-1; cdr3_length: 20; clone_size: -; d_call: TRBD1; v_call: TRBV15; cdr3_aa: CATSREPGQGVLSSYNEQFF; cdr3_nt: TGTGCCACCAGCAGAGAGCCGGGACAGGGGGTCCTCTCCTCCTACAATGAGCAGTTCTTC
j_call: TRBJ2-1; cdr3_length: 14; clone_size: -; d_call: TRBD2; v_call: TRBV6-5; cdr3_aa: CASRLAGAHNEQFF; cdr3_nt: TGTGCCAGCAGGTTAGCGGGGGCTCACAATGAGCAGTTCTTC
j_call: TRBJ1-5; cdr3_length: 14; clone_size: -; d_call: TRBD1; v_call: TRBV19; cdr3_aa: CASSTDRGQQPQHF; cdr3_nt: TGTGCCAGTAGTACGGACAGGGGGCAACAGCCCCAGCATTTT
j_call: TRBJ2-7; cdr3_length: 17; clone_size: few; d_call: TRBD1; v_call: TRBV27; cdr3_aa: CASRLTTRQGSSYEQYF; cdr3_nt: TGTGCCAGCAGATTAACGACCCGACAGGGATCGTCCTACGAGCAGTACTTC
j_call: TRBJ1-5; cdr3_length: 16; clone_size: -; d_call: TRBD1; v_call: TRBV28; cdr3_aa: CASSPDRGFRNQPQHF; cdr3_nt: TGTGCCAGCAGCCCGGACAGGGGGTTTAGGAATCAGCCCCAGCATTTT
j_call: TRBJ2-3; cdr3_length: 17; clone_size: -; d_call: TRBD2; v_call: TRBV9; cdr3_aa: CASSPGLAGGLRDTQYF; cdr3_nt: TGTGCCAGCAGCCCAGGACTAGCGGGAGGGTTAAGGGATACGCAGTATTTT
j_call: TRBJ1-2; cdr3_length: 13; clone_size: -; d_call: TRBD1; v_call: TRBV7-9; cdr3_aa: CASGPGQTYGYTF; cdr3_nt: TGTGCCAGCGGTCCGGGACAGACCTATGGCTACACCTTC
j_call: TRBJ1-1; cdr3_length: 12; clone_size: once; d_call: -; v_call: TRBV10-3; cdr3_aa: CAISDGYTEAFF; cdr3_nt: TGTGCCATCAGCGACGGGTACACTGAAGCTTTCTTT
j_call: TRBJ1-3; cdr3_length: 16; clone_size: once; d_call: -; v_call: TRBV7-2; cdr3_aa: CASSLVRVSSGNTIYF; cdr3_nt: TGTGCCAGCAGCTTAGTCAGGGTGAGCTCTGGAAACACCATATATTTT
j_call: TRBJ2-7; cdr3_length: 14; clone_size: -; d_call: -; v_call: TRBV5-4; cdr3_aa: CASSPRDNSYEQYF; cdr3_nt: TGTGCCAGCAGCCCCCGGGACAACTCCTACGAGCAGTACTTC
j_call: TRBJ2-7; cdr3_length: 14; clone_size: -; d_call: -; v_call: TRBV19; cdr3_aa: CASSIRLSSYEQYF; cdr3_nt: TGTGCCAGTAGTATACGATTGAGCTCCTACGAGCAGTACTTC
j_call: TRBJ1-2; cdr3_length: 14; clone_size: -; d_call: -; v_call: TRBV5-1; cdr3_aa: CASSFRLANYGYTF; cdr3_nt: TGCGCCAGCAGCTTCAGGCTGGCGAACTATGGCTACACCTTC
j_call: TRBJ2-7; cdr3_length: 15; clone_size: -; d_call: TRBD1; v_call: TRBV18; cdr3_aa: CASSPTGGAGHEQYF; cdr3_nt: TGTGCCAGCTCACCGACAGGGGGCGCGGGCCACGAGCAGTACTTC
j_call: TRBJ2-7; cdr3_length: 16; clone_size: -; d_call: TRBD1; v_call: TRBV18; cdr3_aa: CASSPLPSGTGGEQYF; cdr3_nt: TGTGCCAGCTCACCACTCCCTTCCGGGACAGGTGGCGAGCAGTACTTC
j_call: TRBJ2-3; cdr3_length: 11; clone_size: -; d_call: -; v_call: TRBV2; cdr3_aa: CASTGSDTQYF; cdr3_nt: TGTGCCAGTACAGGGTCAGATACGCAGTATTTT
j_call: TRBJ2-7; cdr3_length: 15; clone_size: -; d_call: TRBD2; v_call: TRBV7-2; cdr3_aa: CASSSLGGGAGEQYF; cdr3_nt: TGTGCCAGCAGCTCCCTCGGCGGGGGGGCGGGCGAGCAGTACTTC
j_call: TRBJ2-5; cdr3_length: 14; clone_size: -; d_call: -; v_call: TRBV11-3; cdr3_aa: CASSLGAPQETQYF; cdr3_nt: TGTGCCAGCAGCTTAGGCGCCCCGCAAGAGACCCAGTACTTC
j_call: TRBJ2-2; cdr3_length: 13; clone_size: -; d_call: TRBD1; v_call: TRBV29-1; cdr3_aa: CSGTGGSTGELFF; cdr3_nt: TGCAGCGGGACAGGGGGTAGCACCGGGGAGCTGTTTTTT
j_call: TRBJ2-2; cdr3_length: 18; clone_size: -; d_call: TRBD1; v_call: TRBV10-3; cdr3_aa: CAISEGRTGSANTGELFF; cdr3_nt: TGTGCCATCAGTGAGGGAAGGACAGGGTCGGCGAACACCGGGGAGCTGTTTTTT
j_call: TRBJ2-3; cdr3_length: 12; clone_size: -; d_call: -; v_call: TRBV10-2; cdr3_aa: CASRQGTETQYF; cdr3_nt: TGCGCCAGCAGGCAGGGAACGGAGACGCAGTATTTT
j_call: TRBJ1-2; cdr3_length: 16; clone_size: -; d_call: TRBD1; v_call: TRBV5-1; cdr3_aa: CASSLTGTGGAYGYTF; cdr3_nt: TGCGCCAGCAGCCTAACCGGGACAGGGGGCGCCTATGGCTACACCTTC